The sequence of this T cell receptor (beta chain) was determined in a study of CD8+CD57+ T cells in acquired aplastic anemia. The overall study: Sorting CD4+ and CD8+ cells gave DNA averaging around 3 ug.

For CDR3 and TCR beta VDJ profiling, genomic DNA was the template used. Each CDR3 protein is one row after TCRdb ran MiXCR on the reads. The sample gives some 180,000 distinct CDR3 sequences, 35% to 50% of which show up once; about 2.9% is in the top ten. To note about this clonotype: A much larger clone differs from this one at a single base, so this may be a read error.

V was pared by 5 bases and J by 4 bases, with 4 bases of the junction left unmatched. Germline V CDR1 and CDR2: LNHDA, SQIVND (reference sequence). CDR3 length: 15 amino acids. The V and J genes are TRBV19 and TRBJ2-7; 14 bases fit TRBD2. Input material: sorted CD4+, CD8+, or CD8+CD57+ T cells (not recorded which) from PBMCs. The sequence was collected from a human donor in good health. The CDR3 reads CASSVRTSGRYEQYF. The CDR3 DNA reads as TGTGCCAGTAGTGTGCGGACTAGCGGGAGGTACGAGCAGTACTTC.